Shown below are 6 T cell receptor beta chains from a single sample sequenced in a study of T cells after yellow fever vaccination. MiXCR, applied by TCRdb to the 5' RACE reads, yields one record per CDR3 protein. Altogether hundreds of thousands of distinct CDR3 sequences are present, approximately 8% being singletons, with the ten largest covering 17%. The specimen was PBMCs, collected about 49 days after the first yellow fever vaccination. These receptors were taken from a man between 18 and 35 years old who received the YFV17D yellow fever vaccine.

The chain combines TRBV7-2 with TRBJ2-4, with TRBD2 identical over 7 bases. V shed 4 bases and J 8 bases; nucleotides not matched to a gene: 11. The CDR3 covers 15 residues. Germline V gives CDR1 SGHTA, CDR2 FQGNSA. CDR3 loop: CASSSRASGRDIQYF. The CDR3 DNA is TGTGCCAGCAGCTCGAGAGCTAGCGGCCGGGACATTCAGTACTTC. The full variable domain, with the rest looked up from reference TRBV7-2 and TRBJ2-4, is GAGVSQSPSNKVTEKGKDVELRCDPISGHTALYWYRQSLGQGLEFLIYFQGNSAPDKSGLPSDRFSAERTGGSVSTLTIQRTQQEDSAVYLCASSSRASGRDIQYFGAGTRLSVL.

This clonotype has a handful of counts. The chain's CDR3 is CASSLSRGNTGELFF. In nucleotides, the CDR3 is TGTGCCAGCAGCTTATCCAGGGGTAACACCGGGGAGCTGTTTTTT. V gene TRBV7-2 combines with J gene TRBJ2-2; maybe TRBD1 (6 bases). CDR3 length: 15 amino acids. Germline values: CDR1 SGHTA, CDR2 FQGNSA. V lost 2 bases and J 2 bases, leaving 9 bases between the germline ends.

The chain employs TRBV20-1 and TRBJ1-1, with TRBD1 as a possible D gene (6 bases). CDR3 size: 15 residues. V was clipped by 0 bases and J by 5 bases, with 16 bases between them. Per the germline V gene, CDR1 is DFQATT and CDR2 is SNEGSKA (reference sequence). The CDR3 nucleotides are TGCAGTGCTAGAGATGGGGGGCGCGAGGCGACTGAAGCTTTCTTT. Encoded protein: CSARDGGREATEAFF.

This clonotype was recorded a few times. V is TRBV7-9 and J is TRBJ1-1, with a weak D call TRBD1 (5 bases). Trimming pared 3 bases from V and 4 bases from J, leaving 15 bases between. CDR3 length: 15 residues. Germline CDR1 and CDR2: SEHNR and FQNEAQ (reference sequence). DNA of the CDR3: TGTGCCAGCAGCTTGGTCTCCTTGGGGGGCACTGAAGCTTTCTTT. Its protein is CASSLVSLGGTEAFF.

V usage is TRBV9 and J usage is TRBJ2-2, with TRBD2 matching 7 bases. V was pared by 4 bases and J by 4 bases, with 7 bases of the junction left unmatched. The germline CDR1 and CDR2 sequences are SGDLS and YYNGEE. CDR3 length equals 15 residues. The CDR3 region has the DNA TGTGCCAGCAGCCCGTGGGGGGGGGGCACCGGGGAGCTGTTTTTT. Protein product: CASSPWGGGTGELFF.

The chain couples TRBV7-2 to TRBJ1-1, with D hard to call. The ends were cut back, 6 bases at V and 0 bases at J, with 14 bases in the middle. CDR3 size: 15 residues. CDR1 is SGHTA and CDR2 is FQGNSA in the germline V gene. In nucleotides, the CDR3 is TGTGCCAGCAGGTCTAAATTCCTTATGAACACTGAAGCTTTCTTT. Translation gives CASRSKFLMNTEAFF.